This TCR beta chain is from a study of massively parallel sequencing of T cell beta chains (dated by TCRdb to the late 2000s). For context, the study as a whole: Using 5'-RACE, Illumina short-read sequencing and a dedicated short-read assembly strategy, the study profiled the diversity of human TCR beta CDR3 in peripheral blood.

The donor pool was composed of several hundred males and some 180 females, all aged roughly 18 to 45 years. Peripheral leukocyte polyA+ RNA was isolated from around 180 liters of pooled peripheral blood. The starting material was a commercial mRNA preparation from normal human peripheral blood leukocytes pooled from about 550 individuals. There are a few counts of this clonotype. The target of this receptor is not known. It has no much larger one-base neighbor in the sample; base qualities were not kept. The paper's findings and limits, for the study overall: Across the approximately 31,000 distinct clonotypes, single-copy clonotypes accounted for around 65% of clonotypes yet represented only about 19% of assemblies. Since the RNA was pooled from many donors, the results capture clonotype abundance averaged across the population rather than the repertoire of any individual. A unique TRBV gene could be assigned to only about 23,000 (roughly 70%) of the clonotypes. The reported gene usage frequencies may have been skewed by preferential PCR amplification of some TRBV and TRBJ sequences. CDR3 beta lengths ranging from 21 to 81 nucleotides were observed, with a peak at 45 nucleotides. Most clonotypes (about 65% of the roughly 35,000) were supported by a single sequence read, which could in principle inflate apparent diversity. Subsampling showed clonotype counts rising linearly with read number, indicating sequencing depth was far from saturation.

Sequencing took place on an Illumina Genome Analyzer II. Two rounds of nested PCR with TRBC1/TRBC2-specific primers yielded a RACE product of about 520 bp, which was gel-purified. First-strand cDNA was made with a TRBC-specific primer plus a template-switching oligonucleotide, which provided a 5' anchor for RACE. Because the RACE amplicon was too long for direct short-read sequencing, the RACE amplicon was concatemerized by ligation and sheared by sonication. PAGE was used to isolate a size fraction of 100 to 300 bp, and that fraction then underwent shotgun sequencing on the Illumina platform. Separate runs on an Illumina GAII yielded 18.8 million 36-nt reads and 21.7 million 50-nt single-end reads. Per the authors' processing: Assembly of the pooled around 40 million reads was performed with iSSAKE using parameters -m 15, -o 2 and -r 0.7. Reads that aligned to the ends of Ensembl TRBV gene predictions and carried unmatched junctional bases were used to seed de novo CDR3 beta assemblies. Clonotype abundance was estimated from the count of matching assembled contigs rather than from raw read depth. Of the assembled clonotypes, approximately 2,000 (about 5.9%) had in-frame stop codons and were removed, leaving some 34,000 productive clonotypes. Sanger sequencing of cloned RACE products gave about 290 unique TCR sequences, and roughly 73% of them were also found in the Illumina assembly. TCRdb ran its own pipeline on the public reads, namely fastp trimming at Q25 and MiXCR clone calling, and kept in-frame beta chains. Merged by CDR3 protein, the rows form single entries marked with the most common genes and DNA. TCRdb, not the original authors, processed these V and J calls. For this sample the table gives about 4,300 distinct CDR3 sequences, of which less than 50% were detected only once. 2.5% to 3% of the sample goes to the ten largest clones.

What was sequenced was commercial RNA from peripheral blood pooled from many donors. The receptor was isolated from a pool of human donors in good health; the sample was commercial RNA pooled from many donors.

The nucleotide sequence reads as follows: TGTGCCAGCAGGCGAGGGTCCGGCGTTACGCAGTATTTT. This encodes CASRRGSGVTQYF. In this chain, TRBV27 is recombined with TRBJ2-3; TRBD2 is a weak D gene call, 5 bases matching. Trimming takes 6 bases from V and 8 bases from J, and the germline ends sit 15 bases apart. According to the germline V gene (reference sequence), CDR1 reads MNHEY and CDR2 reads SMNVEV. The CDR3 runs 13 amino acids, cysteine and phenylalanine included. Just the 39-base CDR3 DNA is kept, in frame starting at base 1.